This T cell receptor (beta chain) was sequenced in a study of shared clonotypes between healthy human individuals. Study overall: Three CD4 naive, three CD4 memory, two CD8 naive and one CD8 memory plate were used per donor.

Sorted-subset replicate PCRs used 150 to 250 ng of genomic DNA. This amount corresponded to tens of thousands of T cell genomes. Sequenced by immunoSEQ multiplex PCR; TCRdb stores in-frame clones only, minus some. The data show about 2.1 million clones, 85% to 95% seen once. CD8 cells classed as naive were CD45RO-negative and positively selected for CCR7, excluding terminally differentiated effector memory CD45RA+ cells. General observations from the study: In contrast to clonotypes shared by all four donors, non-shared clonotypes had lower generation probabilities.

In regard to this clone: Its antigen is undetermined.

The TCR comes from a man younger than 35 in good health. Some clones in this sample may be carry-over from other donors' samples. The sample comprised naive CD8+ T cells from PBMCs.

This chain's CDR3 is CASTHSANGYTF. The CDR3, as DNA: TGTGCCAGCACCCACTCGGCTAATGGCTACACCTTC. The chain joins TRBV6-6 to TRBJ1-2; D is ambiguous. From germline, CDR1 is MNHNY and CDR2 SVGAGI (reference sequence). This CDR3 comprises 12 residues. Trimming cost V 7 bases and J 6 bases, with 12 bases left between them.